The 19 T cell receptor beta chains below were found in one sample sequenced in a study of cytomegalovirus exposure and HLA in healthy donors. PCR involved 60 Vbeta and 13 Jbeta primers. Measured with immunoSEQ multiplex PCR; TCRdb has only the in-frame clones, and not every one. The data show roughly 180,000 clones, approximately 84% seen once. The sample was PBMCs. These receptor sequences come from a woman between 45 and 60 years old in good health and CMV-seropositive.

The chain joins TRBV19 to TRBJ2-1; 10 bases are shared with TRBD1. V was pared by 5 bases and J by 4 bases, with 5 bases of the junction left unmatched. The CDR3 is 15 residues long. From germline, CDR1 is LNHDA and CDR2 SQIVND (reference sequence). The CDR3, as DNA: TGTGCCAGTAGTCGGGGGGGACAGGGGTACAATGAGCAGTTCTTC. This gives the protein CASSRGGQGYNEQFF.

The chain joins TRBV19 to TRBJ1-2; D is perhaps TRBD1 (6 bases). V was cut by 7 bases and J by 8 bases, with 20 bases left in between. This CDR3 is 14 amino acids long. Germline V CDR1 and CDR2: LNHDA, SQIVND (reference sequence). The chain's CDR3 is CASTFRGAREGYTF. The CDR3, as DNA: TGTGCCAGTACCTTCCGGGGGGCGAGGGAAGGCTACACCTTC.

The rearrangement uses TRBV2 and TRBJ1-2; 9 positions match TRBD1. The germline CDR1 and CDR2 sequences are SNHLY and FYNNEI. V shed 8 bases and J 1 base; nucleotides not matched to a gene: 8. There are 15 residues in the CDR3. The CDR3 bases are TGTGCCAGCCGCCCGACAGGGGGGCTTAACTATGGCTACACCTTC. This encodes CASRPTGGLNYGYTF.

This chain uses TRBV5-4 with TRBJ2-3; weak D call: TRBD2 (5 bases). V lost 1 base and J lost 4, with 13 bases in between. CDR1 is SGHNT and CDR2 is YYREEE in the germline V gene (reference sequence). The CDR3 extends over 15 amino acids. The CDR3 DNA reads as TGTGCCAGCAGCTTGTCCGGGATCGGGGCAGATACGCAGTATTTT. Its translation is CASSLSGIGADTQYF.

J is TRBJ2-7 and V is TRBV28, with a weak D call TRBD1 (7 bases). The germline V gene encodes CDR1 MDHEN and CDR2 SYDVKM. The ends were cut back, 4 bases at V and 0 bases at J, with 10 bases in the middle. This CDR3 has 14 residues. The CDR3 reads CASSWQGGSYEQYF. CDR3 bases: TGTGCCAGCAGTTGGCAGGGGGGCTCCTACGAGCAGTACTTC.

The genes are TRBV4-3 and TRBJ2-5, with D possibly being TRBD2 (5 bases). The CDR3 has 13 amino acids. The V gene's germline CDR1 is LGHNA and CDR2 YSLEER. Trimming took 1 base from V and 5 from J, leaving 8 bases between them. The CDR3 DNA reads TGCGCCAGCAGCCAAGGGGAGTGGGAGACCCAGTACTTC. Its protein is CASSQGEWETQYF.

This chain links TRBV7-2 with TRBJ2-1; TRBD2 matches 11 bases. Germline CDR1 and CDR2: SGHTA and FQGNSA. V lost 4 bases to trimming and J lost 8 bases; unmatched junction nucleotides: 10. The CDR3 covers 16 residues. For the CDR3, the DNA is TGTGCCAGCAGCTCCGGGGTAGCGGGGGGGCAGGATGAGCAGTTCTTC. Its protein product is CASSSGVAGGQDEQFF.

The chain combines TRBV4-2 with TRBJ1-2; no clear D gene. The CDR3 length is 15 residues. V was cut by 7 bases and J by 2 bases, with 17 bases left in between. Per germline, CDR1 LGHNA and CDR2 YNFKEQ. The CDR3 sequence: CASTLRHPPNYGYTF. The CDR3 DNA reads as TGTGCCAGCACCCTCCGACATCCGCCCAACTATGGCTACACCTTC.

The V call is TRBV28, the J call TRBJ1-1, with unresolved D. This CDR3 is built from 14 residues. Germline loops: CDR1 MDHEN, CDR2 SYDVKM. Trimming stripped 3 bases from V and 1 base from J, with 9 bases between. The CDR3 spells CASSFYTENTEAFF. The CDR3 DNA is TGTGCCAGCAGTTTCTATACAGAGAACACTGAAGCTTTCTTT.

This clone occurred once. The V and J genes are TRBV2 and TRBJ1-2, with a weak D call TRBD1 (6 bases). The CDR3 has 12 amino acids. V lost 7 bases, J lost 7 bases, and 13 bases lay in between. CDR1 SNHLY and CDR2 FYNNEI come from the germline V gene. CDR3 residues: CASNQGRGGYTF. As DNA, the CDR3 is TGTGCCAGCAACCAGGGGCGAGGTGGCTACACCTTC. Variable domain in full (rest from reference TRBV2 and TRBJ1-2): EPEVTQTPSHQVTQMGQEVILRCVPISNHLYFYWYRQILGQKVEFLVSFYNNEISEKSEIFDDQFSVERPDGSNFTLKIRSTKLEDSAMYFCASNQGRGGYTFGSGTRLTVV.

Concerning this clone: Germline is not matched at one junction end, which may reflect a read error. The V and J genes are TRBV7-9 and TRBJ1-2, with 9 bases that match TRBD1. CDR3 length equals 17 residues. The germline gives CDR1 SEHNR, CDR2 FQNEAQ (reference sequence). CDR3 sequence (DNA): TGTTCCAGCAGCTTACAGGGGGCACCGATAGCTAACTATGGCTACACCTTC. Protein sequence: CSSSLQGAPIANYGYTF.

A note on this clone: One end of the junction does not line up with germline, which may come from a read error. The chain combines TRBV9 with TRBJ1-4, with 10 bases fitting TRBD1. The CDR3 runs 19 residues. Germline V gives CDR1 SGDLS, CDR2 YYNGEE. CDR3 amino acids: CANSANTPGQGKLGEKLFF. CDR3 DNA sequence: TGTGCCAACAGCGCGAATACTCCGGGACAGGGGAAACTCGGTGAAAAACTGTTTTTT.

The count of this clone is one. The chain carries TRBV28 and TRBJ2-3; 8 positions match TRBD1. Trimming cost V 11 bases and J 5 bases; bases outside gene matches: 9. The CDR3 runs 13 residues. Germline-derived CDR1 and CDR2 are MDHEN and SYDVKM. The CDR3 sequence: CAQTGVNEDTQYF. CDR3 in DNA: TGTGCCCAGACAGGGGTAAACGAAGATACGCAGTATTTT.

The chain joins TRBV9 to TRBJ2-7; TRBD1 matches 10 bases. Germline lookup yields CDR1 SGDLS and CDR2 YYNGEE. This CDR3 spans 15 amino acids. V dropped 0 bases and J dropped 2; count of bases not matched to a gene: 2. In DNA, the CDR3 is TGTGCCAGCAGCGTAGAAGGACAGGGGGCCTACGAGCAGTACTTC. Its translation is CASSVEGQGAYEQYF.

The gene calls are TRBV30 and TRBJ1-2; tentatively, D is TRBD1 (5 bases). The CDR3 has 14 residues. V was clipped by 2 bases and J by 7 bases, with 17 bases between them. Germline CDR1 reads GTSNPN; CDR2 reads SVGIG (reference sequence). The CDR3 DNA reads TGTGCCTGGAGTCCCCTGACGGGGGTATTTGGCTACACCTTC. Protein sequence: CAWSPLTGVFGYTF.

The chain employs TRBV5-4 and TRBJ1-1, with TRBD1 identical over 8 bases. V was clipped by 4 bases and J by 1 base; unmatched bases: 6. CDR3 length equals 15 residues. CDR1 and CDR2 from the germline V gene are SGHNT and YYREEE (reference sequence). The CDR3: CASSLGTGGNTEAFF. The CDR3 bases are TGTGCCAGCAGCCTCGGGACAGGTGGGAACACTGAAGCTTTCTTT. The complete variable domain, with remaining parts taken from reference TRBV5-4 and TRBJ1-1, reads ETGVTQSPTHLIKTRGQQVTLRCSSQSGHNTVSWYQQALGQGPQFIFQYYREEENGRGNFPPRFSGLQFPNYSSELNVNALELDDSALYLCASSLGTGGNTEAFFGQGTRLTVV.

This CDR3 reads CASSADSYGYTF. CDR3 DNA sequence: TGTGCCAGCAGTGCGGACAGCTATGGCTACACCTTC. J is TRBJ1-2 and V is TRBV6-1; TRBD1 is a possible D gene (6 bases). Germline V lookup: CDR1 MNHNS, CDR2 SASEGT. The CDR3 consists of 12 residues. The ends were cut back, 4 bases at V and 4 bases at J, with 7 bases in the middle.

This chain joins TRBV15 and TRBJ1-2, with D hard to call. The CDR3 has 13 amino acids. The V gene lost 6 bases and the J gene lost 3 bases, with 11 bases spanning the gap. Germline V lookup: CDR1 LNHNV, CDR2 YYDKDF (reference sequence). The CDR3 coding sequence is TGTGCCACCAGGAGTGAGGGAGACTATGGCTACACCTTC. Its protein product is CATRSEGDYGYTF.

This clone was seen just once. This chain joins TRBV7-3 and TRBJ2-3; 9 bases are a match to TRBD2. The V and J ends lost 5 bases and 3 bases, in that order; junction bases with no gene match: 6. CDR1 is SGHTA, CDR2 FQGTGA, per germline. This CDR3 is 15 amino acids long. The CDR3 here is CASSRAGGQTDTQYF. CDR3 coding DNA: TGTGCCAGCAGCCGAGCGGGGGGCCAAACAGATACGCAGTATTTT.